This T cell receptor beta chain is from a study of technical replicates of blood from a handful of donors. This table comes from immunoSEQ multiplex PCR, and its TCRdb copy is limited to in-frame clones, with some not included. The table lists fewer than 85,000 clones, 96% of them singletons. V lost 5 bases, J lost 5 bases, and 7 bases stayed unmatched. This CDR3 is 15 amino acids long. Germline V gene lookup returns CDR1 SGHRS and CDR2 YFSETQ. This chain connects TRBV5-1 to TRBJ2-7; TRBD2 matches at 13 bases. Source material: T cells isolated from PBMCs. The sequence came from a human donor in good health. CDR3 amino acids: CASRPLAGGKHEQYF. CDR3 bases: TGCGCCAGCAGACCACTAGCGGGAGGGAAACACGAGCAGTACTTC.